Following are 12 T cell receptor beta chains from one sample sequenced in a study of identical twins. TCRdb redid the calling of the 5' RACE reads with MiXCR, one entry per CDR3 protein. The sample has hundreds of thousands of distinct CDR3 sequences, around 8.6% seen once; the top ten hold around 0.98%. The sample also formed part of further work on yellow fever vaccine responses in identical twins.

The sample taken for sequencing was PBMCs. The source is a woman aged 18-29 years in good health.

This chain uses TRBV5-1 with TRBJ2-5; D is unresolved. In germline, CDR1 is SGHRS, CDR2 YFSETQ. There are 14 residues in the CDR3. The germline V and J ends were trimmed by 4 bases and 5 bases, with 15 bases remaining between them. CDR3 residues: CASSRVEFVETQYF. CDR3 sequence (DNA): TGCGCCAGCAGCCGAGTGGAGTTCGTCGAGACCCAGTACTTC. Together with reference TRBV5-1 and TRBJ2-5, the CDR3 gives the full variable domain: KAGVTQTPRYLIKTRGQQVTLSCSPISGHRSVSWYQQTPGQGLQFLFEYFSETQRNKGNFPGRFSGRQFSNSRSEMNVSTLELGDSALYLCASSRVEFVETQYFGPGTRLLVL.

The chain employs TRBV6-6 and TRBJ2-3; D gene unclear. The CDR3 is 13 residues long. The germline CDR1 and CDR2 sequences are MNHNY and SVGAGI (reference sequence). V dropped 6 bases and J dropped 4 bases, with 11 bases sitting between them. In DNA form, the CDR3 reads TGTGCCAGCAGACAAGGAAACCCAGATACGCAGTATTTT. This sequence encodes CASRQGNPDTQYF.

The CDR3 sequence: CASSLGLPPVDTQYF. DNA of the CDR3: TGTGCCAGCAGCTTAGGACTACCGCCCGTAGATACGCAGTATTTT. This sequence joins TRBV7-2 and TRBJ2-3, with D possibly being TRBD2 (5 bases). This CDR3 contains 15 residues. The V end was cut by 1 base, the J end by 5 bases, with 13 bases between. Germline V CDR1 and CDR2: SGHTA, FQGNSA.

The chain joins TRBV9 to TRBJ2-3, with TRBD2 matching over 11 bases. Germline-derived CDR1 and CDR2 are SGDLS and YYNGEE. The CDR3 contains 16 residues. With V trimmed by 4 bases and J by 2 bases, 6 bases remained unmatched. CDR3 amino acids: CASSKGTSGDTDTQYF. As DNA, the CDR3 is TGTGCCAGCAGCAAAGGGACTAGCGGTGACACAGATACGCAGTATTTT.

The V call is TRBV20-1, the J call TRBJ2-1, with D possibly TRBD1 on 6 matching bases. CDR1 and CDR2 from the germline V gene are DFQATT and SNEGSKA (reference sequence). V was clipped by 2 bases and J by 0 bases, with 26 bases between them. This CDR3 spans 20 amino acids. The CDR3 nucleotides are TGCAGTGCTAGAAAGAATCCCCCCCCAGGGGATTCAAGCTCCTACAATGAGCAGTTCTTC. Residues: CSARKNPPPGDSSSYNEQFF.

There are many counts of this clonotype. The CDR3 coding sequence is TGCGCCAGCAGCTTGGAATCAGGGGACTACAATGAGCAGTTCTTC. Amino acids: CASSLESGDYNEQFF. V gene TRBV5-1 combines with J gene TRBJ2-1; D is perhaps TRBD1 (6 bases). Looked up from germline, CDR1 is SGHRS and CDR2 is YFSETQ. V lost 0 bases, J lost 3 bases, and 10 bases lay in between. This CDR3 contains 15 residues.

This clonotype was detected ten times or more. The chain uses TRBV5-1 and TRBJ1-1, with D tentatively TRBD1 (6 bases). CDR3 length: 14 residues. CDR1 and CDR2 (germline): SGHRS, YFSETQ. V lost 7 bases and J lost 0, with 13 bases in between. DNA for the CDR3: TGCGCCAGCGGGTCGGGGGGCCTGAACACTGAAGCTTTCTTT. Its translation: CASGSGGLNTEAFF.

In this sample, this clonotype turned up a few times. The CDR3 region is CASSQDRNFYEQYF. The CDR3, as DNA: TGTGCCAGCAGCCAAGACAGAAACTTCTACGAGCAGTACTTC. The V and J genes are TRBV3-1 and TRBJ2-7; unclear D gene. V shed 0 bases and J shed 3 bases, with 9 bases lying between them. In germline, CDR1 is LGHDT, CDR2 YNNKEL (reference sequence). The CDR3 has 14 amino acids.

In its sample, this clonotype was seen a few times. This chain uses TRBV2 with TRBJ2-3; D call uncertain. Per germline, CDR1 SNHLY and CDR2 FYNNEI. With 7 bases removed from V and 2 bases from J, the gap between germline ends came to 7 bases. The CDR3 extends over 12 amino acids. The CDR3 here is CASTPSTDTQYF. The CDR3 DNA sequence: TGTGCCAGCACCCCCTCCACAGATACGCAGTATTTT.

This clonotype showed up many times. In nucleotides, the CDR3 is TGTGCCAGCAGACGGGCAGGGAGCTCCTACAATGAGCAGTTCTTC. The encoded protein is CASRRAGSSYNEQFF. The chain combines TRBV7-2 with TRBJ2-1; perhaps D is TRBD1 or TRBD2 (5 bases each). CDR3 size: 15 residues. The germline V gene encodes CDR1 SGHTA and CDR2 FQGNSA. V gave up 6 bases and J gave up 0 bases, with 12 bases separating them.

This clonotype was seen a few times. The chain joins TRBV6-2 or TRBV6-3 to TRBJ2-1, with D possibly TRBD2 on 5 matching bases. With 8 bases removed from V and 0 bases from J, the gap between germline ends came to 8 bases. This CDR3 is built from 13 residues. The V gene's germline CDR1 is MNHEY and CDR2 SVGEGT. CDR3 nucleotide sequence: TGTGCCAGCTTAGCGCCCTCCTACAATGAGCAGTTCTTC. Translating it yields CASLAPSYNEQFF.

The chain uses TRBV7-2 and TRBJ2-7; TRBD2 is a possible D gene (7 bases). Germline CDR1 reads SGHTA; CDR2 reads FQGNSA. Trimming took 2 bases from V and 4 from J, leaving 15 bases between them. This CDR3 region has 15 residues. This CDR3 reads CASSLRGGSPYEQYF. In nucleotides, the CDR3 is TGTGCCAGCAGCTTAAGGGGGGGATCCCCTTACGAGCAGTACTTC. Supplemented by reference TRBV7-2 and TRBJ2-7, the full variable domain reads GAGVSQSPSNKVTEKGKDVELRCDPISGHTALYWYRQSLGQGLEFLIYFQGNSAPDKSGLPSDRFSAERTGGSVSTLTIQRTQQEDSAVYLCASSLRGGSPYEQYFGPGTRLTVT.